Presented here are 5 T cell receptor beta chains from one specimen sequenced in a study of blood T cell repertoires in COVID-19. The table came from immunoSEQ multiplex PCR; TCRdb's copy has only in-frame clones and leaves some out. This table has about 160,000 clones, approximately 85% appearing once. Specimen: peripheral blood. These receptors all stem from a man in his 60s who had recovered from COVID-19.

The genes are TRBV2 and TRBJ1-2; the D gene is possibly TRBD1 (5 bases). The CDR3 has 12 residues. V lost 6 bases to trimming and J lost 4 bases, with 9 bases between them. From germline, CDR1 is SNHLY and CDR2 FYNNEI. CDR3 DNA: TGTGCCAGCAGCCCGACAGTCTATGGCTACACCTTC. Translated: CASSPTVYGYTF.

The rearrangement links TRBV15 to TRBJ1-4; the D is unclear. The CDR3 consists of 16 residues. The germline CDR1 and CDR2 sequences are LNHNV and YYDKDF (reference sequence). Trimming removed 1 base from V and 0 bases from J, with 9 bases in between. This CDR3 reads CATSRVTQSTNEKLFF. The CDR3 DNA sequence: TGTGCCACCAGCAGAGTTACCCAGTCAACTAATGAAAAACTGTTTTTT. Together with reference TRBV15 and TRBJ1-4, the CDR3 gives the full variable domain: DAMVIQNPRYQVTQFGKPVTLSCSQTLNHNVMYWYQQKSSQAPKLLFHYYDKDFNNEADTPDNFQSRRPNTSFCFLDIRSPGLGDTAMYLCATSRVTQSTNEKLFFGSGTQLSVL.

This sequence joins TRBV10-3 and TRBJ2-7; D may be TRBD1 (5 bases). CDR1 and CDR2 (germline): ENHRY, SYGVKD. V was shortened by 3 bases and J by 3 bases, with 6 bases between the two germline ends. This CDR3 has 12 residues. The CDR3 protein is CAISEDSYEQYF. CDR3 DNA sequence: TGTGCCATCAGTGAAGACAGCTACGAGCAGTACTTC.

This chain connects TRBV19 to TRBJ2-2, with 12 nucleotides matching TRBD2. This CDR3 is 15 amino acids long. Germline assignment: CDR1 LNHDA and CDR2 SQIVND (reference sequence). V was pared by 4 bases and J by 6 bases, with 3 bases of the junction left unmatched. The chain's CDR3 is CASSTSGGAAGELFF. The CDR3 DNA reads as TGTGCCAGTAGTACTAGCGGGGGGGCTGCCGGGGAGCTGTTTTTT.

This chain uses TRBV18 with TRBJ1-1, with 7 bases matching TRBD1. This CDR3 contains 15 residues. V shed 3 bases, J shed 4 bases, and the junction held 8 bases outside the gene matches. Germline CDR1 KGHSH, CDR2 LQKENI. The CDR3 sequence: CASSPTTGEGTEAFF. In DNA form, the CDR3 reads TGTGCCAGCTCACCTACCACAGGGGAAGGCACTGAAGCTTTCTTT.